This T cell receptor beta chain was identified in a study of T cell repertoires in cytomegalovirus infection. In the study overall: Indications of both CMV infection and matching HLA type were provided by public TCR beta signatures.

Study observations and caveats: Dominating the ex vivo response were TCR beta clonotypes that were CMV-specific and HLA-C-restricted.

Ten or more counts support this clonotype. What it binds is not known. TCRdb passed the reads through MiXCR, listing each CDR3 protein once. The repertoire has tens of thousands of distinct CDR3 sequences, about 4% of them found once; the top ten carry around a fifth. The V gene lost 3 bases and the J gene lost 2 bases, with 1 base spanning the gap. This CDR3 spans 10 amino acids. CDR1 DFQATT and CDR2 SNEGSKA come from the germline V gene (reference sequence). The gene calls are TRBV20-1 and TRBJ1-2; D remains ambiguous. Sequencing was done on a sample of PBMCs. This TCR was sampled from a human donor in good health (CMV status not recorded). Some clones in this sample may be carry-over from other donors' samples. The DNA of the CDR3 is TGCAGTGCTAGCAACTATGGCTACACCTTC. Its translation is CSASNYGYTF.